This TCR beta chain was profiled in a study of T cells after yellow fever vaccination. Germline CDR1 is DFQATT and CDR2 is SNEGSKA (reference sequence). Trimming shortened V by 5 bases and J by 2 bases, and 15 bases separated the two germline ends. This CDR3 has 14 amino acids. TCRdb ran MiXCR on the 5' RACE reads and lists one entry per CDR3 protein. This table has 500,000 to 550,000 distinct CDR3 sequences, 21% appearing once. The sequencing used PBMCs, collected approximately 20 days after the first yellow fever vaccination. The V call is TRBV20-1, the J call TRBJ2-5; D is uncertain. The origin of this receptor is a man in his late teens or twenties who received the YFV17D yellow fever vaccine. The CDR3: CSAPVPTLQETQYF. CDR3 DNA: TGCAGTGCTCCCGTACCGACGTTACAAGAGACCCAGTACTTC.